This paragraph covers one T cell receptor (beta chain) sequence. Antigen: not known. The entry originates in a study of T cell responses to AZD1222 COVID-19 vaccine. Findings of the study overall: Donors, mostly white British, included more females; clonal diversity was possibly underestimated.

This CDR3 comprises 13 residues. CDR1 and CDR2 (germline): ENHRY, SYGVKD. V lost 10 bases to trimming and J lost 0 bases, with 10 bases between them. The assay was immunoSEQ multiplex PCR, and TCRdb's table has in-frame clones only and misses some. The sample lists about 150,000 clones; about 89% were seen once. The chain employs TRBV10-3 and TRBJ1-3; D gene unclear. Sequenced material: peripheral blood, taken 28 days after the second AZD1222 dose. The clonotype comes from an adult who received the AZD1222 COVID-19 vaccine. CDR3 DNA sequence: TGTGCCAGCGGGAAACCCTCTGGAAACACCATATATTTT. It codes for CASGKPSGNTIYF.